The clone carrying this T cell receptor (beta chain) was seen many times. Its antigen remains unidentified. Per the germline V gene, CDR1 is SQVTM and CDR2 is ANQGSEA. V was clipped by 4 bases and J by 6 bases, with 15 bases between them. CDR3 size: 14 residues. This entry comes from a study of identical twins. Study conclusions and caveats: Models came in too low on out-of-frame TCR alpha sharing in monozygotic twins.

Unique molecular identifiers were present on the cDNA, which also gained a universal primer site by template switching. TCRdb processed the 5' RACE reads anew with MiXCR; each CDR3 protein has one entry. The sample has 400,000 or so distinct CDR3 sequences, about 10% seen once. This sequence joins TRBV29-1 and TRBJ2-2, with D perhaps given as TRBD1 or TRBD2 (6 bases each). This clonotype originated in a woman aged 45-65 years in good health. The specimen sequenced was naive T cells sorted from blood. CDR3 region: CSVVTGRLSGELFF. CDR3 coding DNA: TGCAGCGTTGTAACAGGGAGGCTTTCCGGGGAGCTGTTTTTT.